The 9 T cell receptor beta chains in this list originate from one sample, sequenced in a study of T cell repertoires in cytomegalovirus infection. Their antigen targets remain unknown. One entry per CDR3 protein, called by TCRdb with MiXCR from the reads. The sample has around 300,000 distinct CDR3 sequences; about 20% are singletons. The source was cultured PBMCs, collected from culture after CMV antigen stimulation. These receptors were taken from a human donor in good health (CMV status not recorded). Some clones in this sample may be carry-over from other donors' samples.

This sequence joins TRBV19 and TRBJ2-1, with a tentative D call TRBD2 (6 bases). V dropped 3 bases and J dropped 6 bases, with 15 bases sitting between them. CDR3 length equals 15 residues. CDR1 and CDR2 from the germline V gene are LNHDA and SQIVND (reference sequence). Here the CDR3 reads CASSILDGAGNEQFF. The CDR3, as DNA: TGTGCCAGTAGTATTCTCGACGGAGCGGGCAATGAGCAGTTCTTC.

This clonotype appeared a few times. V is TRBV12-3 or TRBV12-4 and J is TRBJ1-2, with 9 bases aligning to TRBD1. The CDR3 has 15 residues. V was clipped by 4 bases and J by 4 bases; unmatched bases: 7. CDR3 bases: TGTGCCAGCAGTTCTCCGACAGGGGGTGGCTATGGCTACACCTTC. It codes for CASSSPTGGGYGYTF.

This clonotype was picked up many times. CDR3 residues: CASSLEQGSRETQYF. The CDR3 DNA sequence: TGTGCCAGCAGCTTAGAGCAAGGGTCGAGAGAGACCCAGTACTTC. This chain links TRBV7-2 with TRBJ2-5; no clear D. This CDR3 has 15 amino acids. Germline V gene sequence: CDR1 SGHTA, CDR2 FQGNSA. Trimming left V 1 base short and J 4 bases short, with 13 bases between.

This chain joins TRBV6-5 and TRBJ1-1, with D unclear. Germline CDR1 is MNHEY and CDR2 is SVGAGI. Trimming pared 2 bases from V and 1 base from J, leaving 8 bases between. This CDR3 contains 14 residues. CDR3 residues: CASSYGMGNTEAFF. The CDR3 region has the DNA TGTGCCAGCAGTTACGGGATGGGGAACACTGAAGCTTTCTTT.

The chain combines TRBV12-3 or TRBV12-4 with TRBJ1-1; D remains unclear. CDR3 length equals 17 residues. The V gene lost 5 bases and the J gene lost 0 bases, with 19 bases spanning the gap. The CDR3 region is CASSPIMGIGLNTEAFF. CDR3 bases: TGTGCCAGCAGTCCGATTATGGGGATAGGGCTGAACACTGAAGCTTTCTTT.

Ten or more counts support this clonotype. The genes are TRBV6-2 or TRBV6-3 and TRBJ1-2, with unresolved D. The CDR3 extends over 14 amino acids. Germline lookup yields CDR1 MNHEY and CDR2 SVGEGT. V dropped 8 bases and J dropped 8 bases, with 21 bases sitting between them. The CDR3 bases are TGTGCCAGCGCCTTAAGGGAAACCCCTTACGGCTACACCTTC. Translating it yields CASALRETPYGYTF.

A few counts support this clonotype. The V call is TRBV19, the J call TRBJ2-5; a weak D match, TRBD2 (6 bases). The germline CDR1 and CDR2 sequences are LNHDA and SQIVND (reference sequence). Trimming cost V 3 bases and J 5 bases, with 13 bases left between them. CDR3 length: 14 residues. CDR3 loop: CASSIGGAPETQYF. The CDR3 bases are TGTGCCAGTAGTATCGGAGGGGCGCCGGAGACCCAGTACTTC.

This clonotype has just a few counts. The V call is TRBV25-1, the J call TRBJ2-3; 7 positions match TRBD2. With V trimmed by 4 bases and J by 7 bases, 2 bases remained unmatched. Germline lookup yields CDR1 MGHDK and CDR2 SYGVNS. CDR3 length: 12 residues. The CDR3 coding sequence is TGTGCCAGCAGTGTGGGGACTAATACGCAGTATTTT. This codes for CASSVGTNTQYF.

For this clonotype: A single base separates this from a much larger clone, so it may be a read error. J is TRBJ2-3 and V is TRBV27; D is unclear. Germline V lookup: CDR1 MNHEY, CDR2 SMNVEV (reference sequence). The CDR3 covers 13 residues. V lost 6 bases, J lost 0 bases, and 7 bases lay in between. The DNA for the CDR3 is TGTGCCAGCAGGCTACCTAGCACAGATACGCAGTATTTT. This gives the protein CASRLPSTDTQYF.